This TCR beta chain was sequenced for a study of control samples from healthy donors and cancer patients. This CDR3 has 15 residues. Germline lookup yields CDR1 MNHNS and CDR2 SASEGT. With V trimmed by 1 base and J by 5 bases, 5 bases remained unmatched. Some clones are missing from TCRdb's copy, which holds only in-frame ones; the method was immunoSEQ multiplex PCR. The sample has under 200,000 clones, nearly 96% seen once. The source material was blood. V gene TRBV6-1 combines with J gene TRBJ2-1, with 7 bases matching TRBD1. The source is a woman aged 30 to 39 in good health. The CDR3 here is CASSEETGVNNEQFF. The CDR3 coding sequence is TGTGCCAGCAGTGAAGAAACAGGGGTAAACAATGAGCAGTTCTTC.